This T cell receptor beta chain stems from a study of vaccination and CD4 T cells after COVID-19. The treatment is: approximately nine-day PBMC culture with coronavirus spike peptide pools or control peptides (ViraFEST assay). One should note that the unexposed donor's CD4+ T cells were collected before the COVID-19 pandemic (2011-2018). In regard to this clonotype: The antigen is not known.

Sequenced with the Oncomine TCR Beta short-read assay was DNA taken from cultured CD4+ T cells. It was from cultured CD4+ T cells that genomic DNA was extracted. MiXCR, applied by TCRdb to the PCR reads, yields one record per CDR3 protein. The data show thousands of distinct CDR3 sequences, with approximately 40% seen just once and 35% held by the top ten. The CDR3 spans 16 residues. J was trimmed by 3 bases and V by 6 bases; bases with no gene match: 8. The specimen was CD4+ T cells from blood, cultured in vitro. The chain combines TRBV12-3 or TRBV12-4 with TRBJ1-6, with TRBD1 identical over 7 bases. The TCR sequence derives from a human donor in good health. The CDR3 DNA sequence: TGTGCCAGCAGCCCTACAGGGGAAAGCTATAATTCACCCCTCCACTTT. It translates to CASSPTGESYNSPLHF.